This T cell receptor (beta chain) derives from a study of T cell responses to AZD1222 COVID-19 vaccine. General study points: Donor demographics were predominantly white British with a female majority; clonal diversity may be underestimated. Just a handful of AZD1222 recipients were seropositive at baseline.

Germline V lookup: CDR1 SGHVS, CDR2 FNYEAQ. Trimming took 5 bases from V and 7 from J, leaving 9 bases between them. The length of the CDR3 is 13 residues. As for this clone: Its antigen is unidentified.

TCRdb's table, derived via immunoSEQ multiplex PCR, lists solely in-frame clones and lacks some. The sample has fewer than 110,000 clones; 90% are singletons. Specimen: peripheral blood, collected on day 0 of AZD1222 vaccination. This receptor was identified in an adult in good health. This chain connects TRBV7-6 to TRBJ1-6, with unresolved D. In DNA form, the CDR3 reads TGTGCCAGCAGCCGCAACGAAAATTCACCCCTCCACTTT. It encodes CASSRNENSPLHF. The whole variable domain, filled in from reference TRBV7-6 and TRBJ1-6, reads GAGVSQSPRYKVTKRGQDVALRCDPISGHVSLYWYRQALGQGPEFLTYFNYEAQQDKSGLPNDRFSAERPEGSISTLTIQRTEQRDSAMYRCASSRNENSPLHFGNGTRLTVT.